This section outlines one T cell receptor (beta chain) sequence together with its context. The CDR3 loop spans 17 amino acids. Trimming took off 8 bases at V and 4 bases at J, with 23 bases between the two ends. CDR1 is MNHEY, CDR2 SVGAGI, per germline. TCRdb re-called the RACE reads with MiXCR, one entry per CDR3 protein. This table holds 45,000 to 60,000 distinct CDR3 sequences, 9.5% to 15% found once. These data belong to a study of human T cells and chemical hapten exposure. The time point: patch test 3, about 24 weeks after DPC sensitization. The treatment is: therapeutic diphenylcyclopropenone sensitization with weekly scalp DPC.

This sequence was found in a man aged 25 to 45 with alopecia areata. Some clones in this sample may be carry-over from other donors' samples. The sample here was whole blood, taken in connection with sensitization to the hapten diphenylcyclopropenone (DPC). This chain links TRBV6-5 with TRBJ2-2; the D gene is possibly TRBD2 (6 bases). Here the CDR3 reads CASDPPPPRRGTGELFF. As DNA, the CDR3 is TGTGCCAGCGACCCCCCCCCTCCCAGGCGGGGCACCGGGGAGCTGTTTTTT.